Presented here are 15 T cell receptor beta chains from one specimen sequenced in a study of CD8 T cells in ankylosing spondylitis. TCRdb redid the calling of the 5' RACE reads with MiXCR, one entry per CDR3 protein. Of more than 250,000 distinct CDR3 sequences listed, 11% are singletons. Sequencing used blood, either unsorted or a sorted T cell fraction (not recorded which). The receptors were gathered from a female donor with ankylosing spondylitis or in good health (not recorded which).

This clonotype has at least ten counts. The chain combines TRBV20-1 with TRBJ2-7; unclear D gene. The CDR3 sequence is 11 residues long. Deletions cut 3 bases from V and 0 bases from J, with 3 bases between. Germline CDR1 is DFQATT and CDR2 is SNEGSKA (reference sequence). This CDR3 reads CSASFSYEQYF. CDR3 DNA: TGCAGTGCTAGTTTCTCCTACGAGCAGTACTTC.

This clonotype was seen ten or more times. The junction does not match germline at one end; this may be a read error. The chain has TRBV7-7 and TRBJ2-1; D might be TRBD2 (6 bases). CDR3 length: 14 amino acids. Germline loops: CDR1 SSHAT, CDR2 FNYEAQ (reference sequence). The CDR3 loop reads CASSLYGGYNEQFF. CDR3 bases: TGTGCTAGCAGCTTATACGGGGGATACAATGAGCAGTTCTTC.

This clonotype was found many times. This chain uses TRBV20-1 with TRBJ2-5; the D gene is possibly TRBD2 (6 bases). This CDR3 has 12 residues. The germline V gene encodes CDR1 DFQATT and CDR2 SNEGSKA (reference sequence). V shed 6 bases and J shed 2 bases, with 10 bases lying between them. CDR3 DNA sequence: TGCAGTGCAAGGGGACTTCAAGAGACCCAGTACTTC. Its translation is CSARGLQETQYF.

This clonotype was counted many times. The J gene is TRBJ2-5, the V gene TRBV5-6; no reliable D call. Between the trimmed V and J ends, which lost 2 bases and 0 bases, there was a span of 5 bases. Germline CDR1 reads SGHDT; CDR2 reads YYEEEE. This CDR3 has 13 amino acids. CDR3 sequence (DNA): TGTGCCAGCAGCTTTGAGTACCAAGAGACCCAGTACTTC. Translated: CASSFEYQETQYF.

This clonotype was counted many times. The chain has TRBV15 and TRBJ2-1; 7 bases fit TRBD2. V lost 5 bases to trimming and J lost 4 bases; unmatched junction nucleotides: 5. Germline values: CDR1 LNHNV, CDR2 YYDKDF (reference sequence). The CDR3 is made up of 14 amino acids. CDR3 sequence: CATSGGEKYNEQFF. The CDR3 bases are TGTGCCACCAGCGGGGGGGAAAAATACAATGAGCAGTTCTTC.

This clonotype was recorded many times. The chain is built from TRBV7-9 and TRBJ2-3, with 7 bases matching TRBD2. J lost 6 bases, V lost 3 bases, and 12 bases had no gene match. CDR3 length: 16 residues. Germline V CDR1 and CDR2: SEHNR, FQNEAQ (reference sequence). The CDR3 nucleotides read TGTGCCAGCAGCTTGGGAGGCGGGAGCCCGACTGATACGCAGTATTTT. Translating gives CASSLGGGSPTDTQYF.

This chain's CDR3 is CASSLDRAPDTQYF. The DNA for the CDR3 is TGTGCCAGCAGCTTAGACAGGGCGCCCGATACGCAGTATTTT. V is TRBV7-8 and J is TRBJ2-3, with D perhaps matching TRBD1 (6 bases). CDR1 and CDR2 (germline): SGHVS, FQNEAQ. V lost 1 base, J lost 6 bases, and 11 bases lay in between. The CDR3 consists of 14 residues. Full variable domain (outside the CDR3, taken from reference TRBV7-8 and TRBJ2-3): GAGVSQSPRYKVAKRGQDVALRCDPISGHVSLFWYQQALGQGPEFLTYFQNEAQLDKSGLPSDRFFAERPEGSVSTLKIQRTQQEDSAVYLCASSLDRAPDTQYFGPGTRLTVL.

This clonotype has ten or more counts. V is TRBV12-3 or TRBV12-4 and J is TRBJ2-5; the D is unclear. There are 13 residues in the CDR3. Trimming cost V 5 bases and J 0 bases, with 7 bases left between them. The CDR3 here is CASSQKHQETQYF. The CDR3 DNA reads as TGTGCCAGCAGTCAAAAGCACCAAGAGACCCAGTACTTC.

This clonotype was picked up a small number of times. V usage is TRBV7-8 and J usage is TRBJ1-5; possible D gene TRBD1, 5 bases. This CDR3 is built from 15 residues. V was clipped by 2 bases and J by 7 bases, with 15 bases between them. Germline V gene sequence: CDR1 SGHVS, CDR2 FQNEAQ. The CDR3 DNA reads as TGTGCCAGCAGCTTATATGGGGGTGGGGTCCAGCCCCAGCATTTT. It yields the protein CASSLYGGGVQPQHF. Looking up the rest from reference TRBV7-8 and TRBJ1-5 gives the full variable domain: GAGVSQSPRYKVAKRGQDVALRCDPISGHVSLFWYQQALGQGPEFLTYFQNEAQLDKSGLPSDRFFAERPEGSVSTLKIQRTQQEDSAVYLCASSLYGGGVQPQHFGDGTRLSIL.

This clonotype was seen many times. V and J are TRBV28 and TRBJ2-7; D unclear. Germline-derived CDR1 and CDR2 are MDHEN and SYDVKM. The length of the CDR3 is 12 residues. V was clipped by 7 bases and J by 3 bases, with 10 bases between them. CDR3: CASNQRFYEQYF. The CDR3, as DNA: TGTGCCAGCAATCAACGGTTCTACGAGCAGTACTTC.

As to this clonotype: This may arise from a read error, as a much more abundant clone is one base away. The chain carries TRBV7-3 and TRBJ2-7, with 7 bases fitting TRBD1. Germline trimming cut 8 bases from V and 4 bases from J; bases unmatched to any gene: 8. Germline-derived CDR1 and CDR2 are SGHTA and FQGTGA. The CDR3 spans 13 residues. The CDR3 protein is CASGSTQGYEQYF. For the CDR3, the DNA is TGTGCCAGCGGCTCAACACAGGGGTACGAGCAGTACTTC.

This clonotype was counted at least ten times. V usage is TRBV7-2 and J usage is TRBJ2-1; no definite D call. Looked up from germline, CDR1 is SGHTA and CDR2 is FQGNSA. The CDR3 totals 13 residues. Trimming shortened V by 5 bases and J by 5 bases, and 10 bases separated the two germline ends. The CDR3 DNA follows: TGTGCCAGCAGCCATATCGATAACAATGAGCAGTTCTTC. Translated, it gives CASSHIDNNEQFF.

The CDR3 coding sequence is TGTGCCAGCAGCTTAATTGGTTCCAACACCGGGGAGCTGTTTTTT. It encodes CASSLIGSNTGELFF. The chain uses TRBV7-2 and TRBJ2-2; D is unresolved. CDR1 is SGHTA, CDR2 FQGNSA, per germline. Trimming cost V 2 bases and J 2 bases, with 9 bases left between them. The CDR3 loop spans 15 amino acids.

This clonotype was recorded at least ten times. V gene TRBV20-1 combines with J gene TRBJ1-2, with D hard to call. Germline assignment: CDR1 DFQATT and CDR2 SNEGSKA (reference sequence). Trimming removed 6 bases at V and 0 bases at J, with 20 bases between. The CDR3 extends over 16 amino acids. Here the CDR3 reads CSAHTGPLMANYGYTF. As DNA, the CDR3 is TGCAGTGCCCACACTGGCCCCCTAATGGCTAACTATGGCTACACCTTC.

This clonotype was counted only a few times. The chain carries TRBV27 and TRBJ2-7, with 9 bases that match TRBD1. The CDR3 is 14 residues long. Germline assignment: CDR1 MNHEY and CDR2 SMNVEV (reference sequence). The J segment lost 4 bases and the V segment lost 8 bases, leaving 9 bases of the junction unmatched. CDR3: CASSFLTGGYEQYF. The CDR3 DNA reads as TGTGCCAGCTCCTTCCTGACAGGGGGGTACGAGCAGTACTTC.